This TCR beta chain appears in the sequencing data of a study of prognosis after radiotherapy for stage I lung cancer. This clonotype has ten or more counts. This CDR3 spans 22 amino acids. The J segment lost 5 bases and the V segment lost 0 bases, leaving 25 bases of the junction unmatched. Germline V gene data show CDR1 as LGHNT and CDR2 as FRNRAP. Genomic DNA provided the template from which TCR beta CDR3 was amplified by two-round multiplex PCR. Gene-specific primers for each TRBV and TRBJ gene drove first-round PCR. TCRdb re-called the multiplex PCR reads through MiXCR, storing one row per CDR3 protein. The profile shows some 34,000 distinct CDR3 sequences, around 35% of them singletons.

This specimen was PBMCs, taken before or after stereotactic body radiation therapy (not recorded which). The TCR sequence derives from a donor aged 50 or older with non-small cell lung cancer. V and J are TRBV12-5 and TRBJ2-1; 7 bases align to TRBD1. In DNA, the CDR3 is TGTGCTAGTGGTTTGGTTCTCTCTCTCACAGGGGAACCCCTTCGCTTACACAATGAGCAGTTCTTC. Translated: CASGLVLSLTGEPLRLHNEQFF.